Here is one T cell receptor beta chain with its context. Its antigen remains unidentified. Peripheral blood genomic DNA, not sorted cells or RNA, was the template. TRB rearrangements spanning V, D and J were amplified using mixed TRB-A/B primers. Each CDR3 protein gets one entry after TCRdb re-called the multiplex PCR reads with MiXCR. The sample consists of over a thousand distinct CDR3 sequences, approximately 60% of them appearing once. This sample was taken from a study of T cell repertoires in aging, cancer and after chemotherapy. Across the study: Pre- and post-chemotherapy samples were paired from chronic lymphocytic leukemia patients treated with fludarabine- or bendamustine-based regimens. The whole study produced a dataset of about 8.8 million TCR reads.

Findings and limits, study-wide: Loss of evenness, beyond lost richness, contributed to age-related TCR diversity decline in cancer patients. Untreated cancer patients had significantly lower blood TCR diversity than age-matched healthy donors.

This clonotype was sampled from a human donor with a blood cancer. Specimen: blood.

The CDR3 nucleotides read TGCAGCGTCCGACCGCAGACCTCCGGGGGTGAGCAGTTCTTC. Protein sequence: CSVRPQTSGGEQFF. The J gene is TRBJ2-1, the V gene TRBV29-1, with D possibly TRBD2 on 6 matching bases. The V end lost 6 bases, the J end lost 9 bases, and 21 bases lay between the germline ends. The germline CDR1 and CDR2 sequences are SQVTM and ANQGSEA. This CDR3 has 14 amino acids.